These 5 T cell receptor beta chains were sequenced from one sample in a study of blood T cell repertoires in COVID-19. Measured with immunoSEQ multiplex PCR; TCRdb has only the in-frame clones, and not every one. This table has roughly 230,000 clones, roughly nine tenths appearing once. The specimen sequenced was peripheral blood. These TCRs come from a man between 70 and 80 years old with acute or convalescent COVID-19.

V is TRBV7-6 and J is TRBJ2-2; the match to TRBD1 covers 10 bases. CDR3 length equals 17 residues. The J segment lost 2 bases and the V segment lost 5 bases, leaving 8 bases of the junction unmatched. Germline V gene sequence: CDR1 SGHVS, CDR2 FNYEAQ. CDR3 in DNA: TGTGCCAGCAGCCAACGACAGGGGGCGGCTAACACCGGGGAGCTGTTTTTT. It specifies CASSQRQGAANTGELFF.

In this sample, this clone turned up once. The CDR3 sequence is CASTHNRSNQPQHF. CDR3 nucleotides: TGCGCCAGCACCCATAACAGATCCAATCAGCCCCAGCATTTT. The chain uses TRBV10-1 and TRBJ1-5; D call uncertain. V was cut by 7 bases and J by 3 bases, with 13 bases left in between. Germline-derived CDR1 and CDR2 are WNHNN and SYGVQD (reference sequence). This CDR3 spans 14 amino acids.

The gene calls are TRBV5-1 and TRBJ2-1; D gene uncertain. CDR1 SGHRS and CDR2 YFSETQ come from the germline V gene. There are 13 residues in the CDR3. V lost 2 bases to trimming and J lost 9 bases, with 12 bases between them. The CDR3 reads CASSLLSSSEQFF. The CDR3 DNA reads TGCGCCAGCAGCTTACTAAGCTCCAGTGAGCAGTTCTTC.

This chain joins TRBV24-1 and TRBJ2-3; maybe TRBD2 (6 bases). Germline assignment: CDR1 KGHDR and CDR2 SFDVKD. The length of the CDR3 is 13 residues. V lost 7 bases and J 5 bases, leaving 12 bases between the germline ends. CDR3 sequence (DNA): TGTGCCACCAGGGAAGGGACTCGAGATACGCAGTATTTT. Amino acid sequence: CATREGTRDTQYF.

The genes are TRBV11-3 and TRBJ2-7; weak D call: TRBD2 (7 bases). V dropped 5 bases and J dropped 9 bases, with 17 bases sitting between them. The CDR3 runs to 13 residues. Germline-derived CDR1 and CDR2 are SGHNT and YENEEA. CDR3 DNA sequence: TGTGCCAGCAGCCCCCAAGGGGGGGCGGTGCAGTACTTC. It translates to CASSPQGGAVQYF.